The entry below gives a single TCR beta chain sequence along with its context. The antigen is unknown. This record belongs to a study of T cell responses to AZD1222 COVID-19 vaccine. Whole-study findings and limits: Researchers took repertoire samples only after the peak T cell response had come. Clonal diversity may have been underestimated, and the donors were mostly white British, with more females than males.

TCRdb's copy holds only in-frame clones and misses some; the assay was immunoSEQ multiplex PCR. The table shows fewer than 120,000 clones, with about 90% occurring only once. V shed 1 base and J 2 bases; nucleotides not matched to a gene: 5. The CDR3 spans 16 residues. Germline V gives CDR1 MDHEN, CDR2 SYDVKM. The chain links TRBV28 to TRBJ1-5; TRBD1 agrees at 7 bases. The material sequenced was peripheral blood, taken 28 days after the second AZD1222 dose. The clonotype originates from an adult who received the AZD1222 COVID-19 vaccine. DNA of the CDR3: TGTGCCAGCAGTTTATACAGGGGATTTGGCAATCAGCCCCAGCATTTT. It specifies CASSLYRGFGNQPQHF.